Listed below are T cell receptor beta chains from one sample, sequenced in a study of blood T cell repertoires in COVID-19. Assay used: immunoSEQ multiplex PCR; TCRdb lists only in-frame clones, some missing. The sample holds about 160,000 clones, 60% to 80% seen once. The sequenced material came from peripheral blood. These receptors were obtained from a man aged 65-85 years with acute or convalescent COVID-19. Each CDR3 is given with its conserved first and last residue. A D gene is named only where the DNA matches it firmly. The size field is filled for only some rows; it gives once, few, many or a size class.

DNA,CDR3,J,V,size,D
TGTGCCAGCAGCACTCGACAGGGGTCTAATGAAAAACTGTTTTTT,CASSTRQGSNEKLFF,TRBJ1-4,TRBV21-1,many,NA
TGCGCCAGCAGCTTGGCCGAGACAGCAGGCTCCAGCTTC,CASSLAETAGSSF,TRBJ1-2,TRBV5-1,few,NA
TGTGCCAGCAGTCCCGGATGGACAGGGGGCTACACCTTC,CASSPGWTGGYTF,TRBJ1-2,TRBV12-3/TRBV12-4,NA,TRBD1
TGTGCCAGCAGCCAAGATGGGCGCGTCTATGGCTACACCTTC,CASSQDGRVYGYTF,TRBJ1-2,TRBV3-1/TRBV3-2,few,NA
TGTGCCAGCAGCCCCTTCGGGCGGGATATAATCGGGGTGCTCTTC,CASSPFGRDIIGVLF,TRBJ2-1,TRBV11-2,NA,NA
TGTGCCACCAGTGTGGGACTAGCCACGAGGGGGACAGATACGCAGTATTTT,CATSVGLATRGTDTQYF,TRBJ2-3,TRBV24-1,NA,TRBD2
TGTGCCAGCACTAGACTAGCGGGGGGGCAGCAGTTCTTC,CASTRLAGGQQFF,TRBJ2-1,TRBV28,NA,TRBD2
TGTGCCAGCAGCTTGGCGACAGAGCGCTTCTACAATGAGCAGTTCTTC,CASSLATERFYNEQFF,TRBJ2-1,TRBV7-6,NA,NA
TGTGCCACCAGTGATGCACACGATTCTAGTGGCTACACCTTC,CATSDAHDSSGYTF,TRBJ1-2,TRBV24-1,NA,NA
TGTGCCAGCAGCTCGGGACTAGCGAGTTTCACAGATACGCAGTATTTT,CASSSGLASFTDTQYF,TRBJ2-3,TRBV5-6,many,TRBD2
TGTGCCAGCAGCTCGACAGTTTCCGGGGAGCTGTTTTTT,CASSSTVSGELFF,TRBJ2-2,TRBV3-1/TRBV3-2,NA,NA
TGTGCCAGCAGCTTGGTCGGGTCCTACGAGCAGTACTTC,CASSLVGSYEQYF,TRBJ2-7,TRBV5-4,NA,NA
TGTGCCAGCAGCCGGACTAGCGGGAGGCAGGGGGAGCTGTTTTTT,CASSRTSGRQGELFF,TRBJ2-2,TRBV3-1/TRBV3-2,many,TRBD2
TGTGCCAGCAGTGAATCGCGGGCGCGATCACCCCTCCACTTT,CASSESRARSPLHF,TRBJ1-6,TRBV6-1,once,NA
TGCGCCAGCAGCCCCCTGGGAGTAGCAGATACGCAGTATTTT,CASSPLGVADTQYF,TRBJ2-3,TRBV5-1,NA,NA
TGCGCCAGCAGCTCCCAGACTAGCAGCTCCTACAATGAGCAGTTCTTC,CASSSQTSSSYNEQFF,TRBJ2-1,TRBV5-1,NA,TRBD2
TGTGCCAGCAGTGAAAAGGGCGGAGGGCGCTATGGCTACACCTTC,CASSEKGGGRYGYTF,TRBJ1-2,TRBV2,NA,NA
TGTGCCAGTAGGACCAGGGGTGCGGAGACCCAGTACTTC,CASRTRGAETQYF,TRBJ2-5,TRBV19,NA,NA
TGTGCCAGTAGTCCACTTGGGGCAGACTATGGCTACACCTTC,CASSPLGADYGYTF,TRBJ1-2,TRBV19,NA,NA
TGTGCCAGTAGTATAGGACCGAGGACAGACGATACGCAGTATTTT,CASSIGPRTDDTQYF,TRBJ2-3,TRBV19,once,NA
TGTGCCAGTCACCAAGGGGGCCGAAATGAAAAACTGTTTTTT,CASHQGGRNEKLFF,TRBJ1-4,TRBV28,NA,TRBD1
TGTGCCAGCAGCGTCTACGATCAAAACACTGAAGCTTTCTTT,CASSVYDQNTEAFF,TRBJ1-1,TRBV9,NA,NA
TGTGCCAGCTCACCAAGGGGGCAGAGAAACTATGGCTACACCTTC,CASSPRGQRNYGYTF,TRBJ1-2,TRBV18,NA,TRBD1
TGTGCCAGCAGCCCAAGCGGACAGGGCTCATACGAGCAGTACTTC,CASSPSGQGSYEQYF,TRBJ2-7,TRBV7-2,NA,TRBD1
TGTGCCAGCAGAAGTAGATCTGGGGCCAACGTCCTGACTTTC,CASRSRSGANVLTF,TRBJ2-6,TRBV2,NA,NA
TGCGCCAGCAGCCCTTCGGGGACAGGGAATGGTTACGAGCAGTACTTC,CASSPSGTGNGYEQYF,TRBJ2-7,TRBV5-1,NA,TRBD1
TGTGCCAGCAGCTTATTCGGTCGCGGGGGTCGGGAGCTCAATTCACCCCTCCACTTT,CASSLFGRGGRELNSPLHF,TRBJ1-6,TRBV7-9,NA,NA
TGTGCTAGCAGCTTAGGACTAGCGGGCGACAATGAGCAGTTCTTC,CASSLGLAGDNEQFF,TRBJ2-1,TRBV7-7,NA,TRBD2
TGTGCCACCGCGGAGGGCGGGAGTAAACACAATGAGCAGTTCTTC,CATAEGGSKHNEQFF,TRBJ2-1,TRBV7-3,NA,TRBD2
TGTGCCAGCTCAAGGACAGAGAACACTGAAGCTTTCTTT,CASSRTENTEAFF,TRBJ1-1,TRBV18,NA,NA
TGTGCCAGCAGTAGAGACAGGGTACCCCCTGGAAACACCATATATTTT,CASSRDRVPPGNTIYF,TRBJ1-3,TRBV28,many,TRBD1
TGTGCCAGCAGTTCTGGGGGGGGGCCCACAGATACGCAGTATTTT,CASSSGGGPTDTQYF,TRBJ2-3,TRBV6-2/TRBV6-3,NA,NA
TGTGCCAGTAGTATAGCCGGCGGGAGTTCCTACAATGAGCAGTTCTTC,CASSIAGGSSYNEQFF,TRBJ2-1,TRBV19,NA,TRBD2
TGTGCCAGCAGCCCCCGGGACAGCCCTTATGGCTACACCTTC,CASSPRDSPYGYTF,TRBJ1-2,TRBV7-9,NA,TRBD1
TGTGCCAGCAGTCCTCGAGCGGGCTATTCACCCCTCCACTTT,CASSPRAGYSPLHF,TRBJ1-6,TRBV6-6,once,NA
TGTGCCAGCAGCCTCGACAGGGGGAATGAAAAACTGTTTTTT,CASSLDRGNEKLFF,TRBJ1-4,TRBV7-9,NA,TRBD1
TGCGCCAGCAGCTTAAGCCAGGGAGGCACCGGGGAGCTGTTTTTT,CASSLSQGGTGELFF,TRBJ2-2,TRBV5-1,NA,NA
TGCGCCAGCAGTGGAACAACAGGGGGCTCTGGAAACACCATATATTTT,CASSGTTGGSGNTIYF,TRBJ1-3,TRBV10-2,few,TRBD1
TGTGCCAGCAGCCAAGAGACCCACAGACCTCCCTACGAGCAGTACTTC,CASSQETHRPPYEQYF,TRBJ2-7,TRBV4-2,NA,NA
TGTGCCATCACTGGACAGGAGAACACCGGGGAGCTGTTTTTT,CAITGQENTGELFF,TRBJ2-2,TRBV10-3,NA,TRBD1
TGCGCCAGCAGCTTGGATTCAGGGTCCGATGAGCAGTTCTTC,CASSLDSGSDEQFF,TRBJ2-1,TRBV5-1,NA,NA
TGTGCCAGCAGCATCCTTGACAGGGTTCTGGGCAATGAGCAGTTCTTC,CASSILDRVLGNEQFF,TRBJ2-1,TRBV11-2,NA,TRBD1
TGTGCCAGCAGCTTAGTAGGACTTGAAAATGAGCAGTTCTTC,CASSLVGLENEQFF,TRBJ2-1,TRBV7-2,NA,NA
TGTGCCAGCAGCCACGGGGGGACGCCCGAGACCCAGTACTTC,CASSHGGTPETQYF,TRBJ2-5,TRBV3-1/TRBV3-2,NA,TRBD2
TGTGCCAGCAGTTATGAACTTGAAGCTTTCTTT,CASSYELEAFF,TRBJ1-1,TRBV12-3/TRBV12-4,NA,NA